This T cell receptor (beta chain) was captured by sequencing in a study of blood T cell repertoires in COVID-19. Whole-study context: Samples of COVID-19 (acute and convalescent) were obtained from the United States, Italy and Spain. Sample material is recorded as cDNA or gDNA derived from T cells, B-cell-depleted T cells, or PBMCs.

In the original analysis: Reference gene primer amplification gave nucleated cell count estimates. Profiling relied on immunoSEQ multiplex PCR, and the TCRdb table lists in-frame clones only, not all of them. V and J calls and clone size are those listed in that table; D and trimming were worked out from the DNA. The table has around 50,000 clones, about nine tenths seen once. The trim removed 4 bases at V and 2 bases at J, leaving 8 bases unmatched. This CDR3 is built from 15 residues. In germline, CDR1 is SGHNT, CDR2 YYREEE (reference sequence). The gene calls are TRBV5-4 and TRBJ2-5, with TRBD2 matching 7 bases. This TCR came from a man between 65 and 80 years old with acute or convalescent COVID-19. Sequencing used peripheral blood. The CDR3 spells CASSALGTTQETQYF. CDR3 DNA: TGTGCCAGCAGCGCCCTTGGGACTACACAAGAGACCCAGTACTTC. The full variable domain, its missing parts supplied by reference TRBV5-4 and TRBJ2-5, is ETGVTQSPTHLIKTRGQQVTLRCSSQSGHNTVSWYQQALGQGPQFIFQYYREEENGRGNFPPRFSGLQFPNYSSELNVNALELDDSALYLCASSALGTTQETQYFGPGTRLLVL.